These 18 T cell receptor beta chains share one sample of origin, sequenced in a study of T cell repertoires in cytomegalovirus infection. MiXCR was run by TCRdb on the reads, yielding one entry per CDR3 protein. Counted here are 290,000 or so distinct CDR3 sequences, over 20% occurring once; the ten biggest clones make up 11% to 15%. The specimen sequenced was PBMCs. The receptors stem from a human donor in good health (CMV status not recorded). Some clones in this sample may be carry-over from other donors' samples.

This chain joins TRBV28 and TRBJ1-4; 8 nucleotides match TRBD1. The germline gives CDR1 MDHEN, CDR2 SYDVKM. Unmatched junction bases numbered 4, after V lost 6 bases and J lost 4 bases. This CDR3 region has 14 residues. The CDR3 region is CASSLDRVNEKLFF. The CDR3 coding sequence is TGTGCCAGCAGCCTGGACAGGGTTAATGAAAAACTGTTTTTT.

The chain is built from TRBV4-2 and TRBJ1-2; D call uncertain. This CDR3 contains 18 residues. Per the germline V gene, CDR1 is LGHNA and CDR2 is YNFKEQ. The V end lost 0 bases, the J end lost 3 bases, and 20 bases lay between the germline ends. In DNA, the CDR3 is TGTGCCAGCAGCCAAGATGCAGAGACTATCCGATTTTACTATGGCTACACCTTC. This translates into CASSQDAETIRFYYGYTF.

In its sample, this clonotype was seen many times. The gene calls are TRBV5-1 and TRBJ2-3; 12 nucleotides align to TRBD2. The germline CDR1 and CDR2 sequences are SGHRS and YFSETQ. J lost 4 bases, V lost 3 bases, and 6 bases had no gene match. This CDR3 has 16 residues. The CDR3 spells CASSSDGTSGSDTQYF. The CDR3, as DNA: TGCGCCAGCAGCTCGGATGGGACTAGCGGGTCAGATACGCAGTATTTT.

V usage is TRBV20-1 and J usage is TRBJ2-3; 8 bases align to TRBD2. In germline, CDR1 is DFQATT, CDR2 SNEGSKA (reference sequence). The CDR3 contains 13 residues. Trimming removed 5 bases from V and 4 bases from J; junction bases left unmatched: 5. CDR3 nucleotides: TGCAGTGCTCTTAGCGGGGCCGCAGATACGCAGTATTTT. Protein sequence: CSALSGAADTQYF.

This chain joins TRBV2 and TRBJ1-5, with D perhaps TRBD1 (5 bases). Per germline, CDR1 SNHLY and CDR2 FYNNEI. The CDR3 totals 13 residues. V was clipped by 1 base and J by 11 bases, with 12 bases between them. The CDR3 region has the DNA TGTGCCAGCAGTGAAGGAATAGGGGCGTCCCAGCATTTT. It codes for CASSEGIGASQHF.

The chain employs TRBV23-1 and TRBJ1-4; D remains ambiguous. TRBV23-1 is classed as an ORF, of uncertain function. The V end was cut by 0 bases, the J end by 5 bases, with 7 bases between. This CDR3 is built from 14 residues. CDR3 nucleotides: TGCGCCAGCAGTCAATCGACGGGGAATGAAAAACTGTTTTTT. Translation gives CASSQSTGNEKLFF.

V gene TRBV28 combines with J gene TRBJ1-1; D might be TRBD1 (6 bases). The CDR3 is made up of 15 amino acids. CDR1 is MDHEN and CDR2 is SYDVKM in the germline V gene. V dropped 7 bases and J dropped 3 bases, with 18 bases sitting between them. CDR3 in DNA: TGTGCCAGCACCCGGGGGGGGCAGGGGTACACTGAAGCTTTCTTT. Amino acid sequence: CASTRGGQGYTEAFF. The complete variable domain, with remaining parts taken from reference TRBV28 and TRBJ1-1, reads DVKVTQSSRYLVKRTGEKVFLECVQDMDHENMFWYRQDPGLGLRLIYFSYDVKMKEKGDIPEGYSVSREKKERFSLILESASTNQTSMYLCASTRGGQGYTEAFFGQGTRLTVV.

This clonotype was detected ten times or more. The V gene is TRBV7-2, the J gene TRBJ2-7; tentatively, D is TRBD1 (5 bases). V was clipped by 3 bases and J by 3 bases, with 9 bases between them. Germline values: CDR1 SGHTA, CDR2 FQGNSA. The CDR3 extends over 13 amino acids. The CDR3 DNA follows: TGTGCCAGCAGCTTTGGACAAAACTACGAGCAGTACTTC. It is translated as CASSFGQNYEQYF.

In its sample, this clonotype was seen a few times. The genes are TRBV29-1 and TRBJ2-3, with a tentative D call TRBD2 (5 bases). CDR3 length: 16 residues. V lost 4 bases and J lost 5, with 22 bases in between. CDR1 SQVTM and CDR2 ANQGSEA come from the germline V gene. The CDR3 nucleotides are TGCAGCGTTGGCCTGAGTAGCGAGAGATCCATAGATACGCAGTATTTT. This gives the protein CSVGLSSERSIDTQYF.

Here the CDR3 reads CASSFRTGHSYEQYF. The DNA of the CDR3 is TGTGCCAGCAGCTTTAGGACAGGTCATTCCTACGAGCAGTACTTC. The V call is TRBV5-6, the J call TRBJ2-7; 7 bases align to TRBD1. The length of the CDR3 is 15 residues. After removal of 2 bases from V and 1 base from J, the junction contained 6 bases not matched to a gene. CDR1 and CDR2 from the germline V gene are SGHDT and YYEEEE.

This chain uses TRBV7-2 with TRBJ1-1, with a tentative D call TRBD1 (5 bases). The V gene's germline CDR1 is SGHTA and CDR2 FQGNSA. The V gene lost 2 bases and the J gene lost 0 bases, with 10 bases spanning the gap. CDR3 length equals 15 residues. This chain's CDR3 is CASSLTWGLNTEAFF. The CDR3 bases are TGTGCCAGCAGCTTAACTTGGGGGTTGAACACTGAAGCTTTCTTT.

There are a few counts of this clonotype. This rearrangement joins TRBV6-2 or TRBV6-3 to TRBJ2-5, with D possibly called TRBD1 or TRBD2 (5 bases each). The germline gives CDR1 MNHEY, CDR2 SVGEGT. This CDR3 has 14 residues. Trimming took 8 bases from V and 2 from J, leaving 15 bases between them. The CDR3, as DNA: TGTGCCAGCGGCATGGGACGTCTACAAGAGACCCAGTACTTC. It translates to CASGMGRLQETQYF.

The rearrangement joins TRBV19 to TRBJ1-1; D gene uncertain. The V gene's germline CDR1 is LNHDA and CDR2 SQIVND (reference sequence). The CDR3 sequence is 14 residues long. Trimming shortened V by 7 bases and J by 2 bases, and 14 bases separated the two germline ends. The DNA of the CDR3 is TGTGCCAGTACCCACCCGGACTTTAACACTGAAGCTTTCTTT. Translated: CASTHPDFNTEAFF.

The chain's CDR3 is CASSLAGGVPYEQYF. The CDR3 DNA reads as TGCGCCAGCAGCTTGGCTGGCGGGGTGCCCTACGAGCAGTACTTC. The rearrangement joins TRBV5-1 to TRBJ2-7, with D possibly matching TRBD2 (6 bases). With 0 bases removed from V and 2 bases from J, the gap between germline ends came to 12 bases. Germline V CDR1 and CDR2: SGHRS, YFSETQ. CDR3 size: 15 residues.

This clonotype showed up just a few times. The CDR3 DNA sequence: TGTGCCAGCAGCGTGGGACTAGCGGTCCTTGGGGAGCAGTACTTC. Translating it yields CASSVGLAVLGEQYF. This chain uses TRBV5-6 with TRBJ2-7; 11 bases are a match to TRBD2. In germline, CDR1 is SGHDT, CDR2 YYEEEE. The V segment lost 4 bases and the J segment 7 bases; nucleotides outside the gene matches: 10. The CDR3 totals 15 residues.

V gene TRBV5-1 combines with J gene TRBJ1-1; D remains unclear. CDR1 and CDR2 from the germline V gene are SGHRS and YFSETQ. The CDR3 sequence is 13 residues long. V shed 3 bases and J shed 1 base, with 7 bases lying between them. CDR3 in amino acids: CASSYKTNTEAFF. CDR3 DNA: TGCGCCAGCAGCTACAAGACGAACACTGAAGCTTTCTTT.

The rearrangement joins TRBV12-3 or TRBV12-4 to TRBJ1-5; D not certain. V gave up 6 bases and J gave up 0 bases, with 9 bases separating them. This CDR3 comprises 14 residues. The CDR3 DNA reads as TGTGCCAGCAGCGCTGACGGTAGCAATCAGCCCCAGCATTTT. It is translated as CASSADGSNQPQHF.

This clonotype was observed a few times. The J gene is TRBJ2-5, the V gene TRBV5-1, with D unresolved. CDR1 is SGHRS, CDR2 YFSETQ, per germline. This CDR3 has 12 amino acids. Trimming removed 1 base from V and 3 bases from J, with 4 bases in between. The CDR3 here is CASSLNKETQYF. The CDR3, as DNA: TGCGCCAGCAGCTTGAATAAAGAGACCCAGTACTTC.